What follows are 15 T cell receptor beta chains derived from one specimen sequenced in a study of cytomegalovirus exposure and HLA in healthy donors. The PCR contained 60 Vbeta and 13 Jbeta primers. The assay was immunoSEQ multiplex PCR, and TCRdb's table has in-frame clones only and misses some. The sample lists 180,000 or so clones, less than 80% occurring once. The specimen was PBMCs. All receptors come from a young man in good health and CMV-seronegative.

This clone appeared a few times. The gene calls are TRBV6-6 and TRBJ1-4; TRBD1 matches at 8 bases. The CDR3 covers 14 residues. CDR1 is MNHNY, CDR2 SVGAGI, per germline (reference sequence). V was clipped by 8 bases and J by 10 bases; unmatched bases: 12. CDR3 nucleotide sequence: TGTGCCAGCTTAGGAACCGGACAGGGCCCAAAACTGTTTTTT. Translating gives CASLGTGQGPKLFF.

This clone was detected once. In DNA, the CDR3 is TGTGCCAGCACCCCCCTAGATTCACCCCTCCACTTT. Protein product: CASTPLDSPLHF. V gene TRBV7-9 combines with J gene TRBJ1-6; D is ambiguous. The V gene lost 7 bases and the J gene lost 8 bases, with 9 bases spanning the gap. Germline V gives CDR1 SEHNR, CDR2 FQNEAQ (reference sequence). The CDR3 extends over 12 amino acids.

The chain couples TRBV4-2 to TRBJ1-2; D may be TRBD1 (5 bases). CDR3 size: 14 residues. Trimming removed 1 base from V and 4 bases from J, with 10 bases in between. Germline CDR1 reads LGHNA; CDR2 reads YNFKEQ. The CDR3 sequence: CASSQATGVYGYTF. In DNA form, the CDR3 reads TGTGCCAGCAGCCAAGCCACGGGGGTCTATGGCTACACCTTC.

This sequence joins TRBV9 and TRBJ2-5; 7 bases are a match to TRBD2. From germline, CDR1 is SGDLS and CDR2 YYNGEE. The J segment lost 1 base and the V segment lost 4 bases, leaving 4 bases of the junction unmatched. This CDR3 is 14 amino acids long. CDR3 coding DNA: TGTGCCAGCAGCTCCCGACTAGCCCAAGAGACCCAGTACTTC. Residues: CASSSRLAQETQYF.

This chain uses TRBV6-1 with TRBJ2-7, with 7 bases identical to TRBD1. J was trimmed by 0 bases and V by 3 bases; bases with no gene match: 8. Per the germline V gene, CDR1 is MNHNS and CDR2 is SASEGT. The CDR3 consists of 16 residues. CDR3 region: CASSDPGGLSSYEQYF. The CDR3 DNA follows: TGTGCCAGCAGTGATCCAGGGGGTCTTAGCTCCTACGAGCAGTACTTC.

The CDR3 region has the DNA TGTGCCAGCAGCTCCTGGGGCGGCACAGATACGCAGTATTTT. Translated, it gives CASSSWGGTDTQYF. The gene calls are TRBV7-9 and TRBJ2-3, with a tentative D call TRBD1 (5 bases). The germline V gene has CDR1 SEHNR and CDR2 FQNEAQ (reference sequence). With 4 bases removed from V and 1 base from J, the gap between germline ends came to 9 bases. The CDR3 runs 14 residues.

The chain carries TRBV28 and TRBJ1-5; the D gene is possibly TRBD1 (6 bases). Germline-derived CDR1 and CDR2 are MDHEN and SYDVKM. This CDR3 has 13 residues. With 5 bases removed from V and 4 bases from J, the gap between germline ends came to 9 bases. CDR3 loop: CASSITGNQPQHF. The CDR3 DNA sequence: TGTGCCAGCAGTATTACAGGGAATCAGCCCCAGCATTTT.

This clone was observed a single time. The CDR3 DNA reads TGTGCCAGCACCTCTTGGGAGGGGGGGCGGGATACGCAGTATTTT. It translates to CASTSWEGGRDTQYF. The rearrangement uses TRBV27 and TRBJ2-3, with a tentative D call TRBD2 (7 bases). Deletions cut 7 bases from V and 6 bases from J, with 20 bases between. This CDR3 spans 15 amino acids. Per the germline V gene, CDR1 is MNHEY and CDR2 is SMNVEV (reference sequence).

J is TRBJ2-5 and V is TRBV28; 7 nucleotides line up with TRBD2. Germline V CDR1 and CDR2: MDHEN, SYDVKM. This CDR3 has 14 amino acids. V lost 3 bases to trimming and J lost 4 bases; unmatched junction nucleotides: 5. CDR3 sequence reads: CASSFVGRGETQYF. CDR3 coding DNA: TGTGCCAGCAGTTTTGTAGGGAGGGGAGAGACCCAGTACTTC.

The chain employs TRBV18 and TRBJ1-1; TRBD1 is a possible D gene (6 bases). V lost 3 bases, J lost 5 bases, and 7 bases lay in between. The CDR3 sequence is 12 residues long. Germline CDR1 reads KGHSH; CDR2 reads LQKENI. The CDR3: CASSPQGTEAFF. DNA for the CDR3: TGTGCCAGCTCACCTCAGGGGACTGAAGCTTTCTTT.

The chain combines TRBV5-1 with TRBJ2-7; 9 nucleotides agree with TRBD2. V shed 2 bases, J shed 3 bases, and the junction held 6 bases outside the gene matches. The CDR3 extends over 15 amino acids. Per germline, CDR1 SGHRS and CDR2 YFSETQ. CDR3 DNA: TGCGCCAGCAGCTTTGGGACTAGCAAAAACTACGAGCAGTACTTC. Translated: CASSFGTSKNYEQYF. Together with reference TRBV5-1 and TRBJ2-7, the CDR3 gives the full variable domain: KAGVTQTPRYLIKTRGQQVTLSCSPISGHRSVSWYQQTPGQGLQFLFEYFSETQRNKGNFPGRFSGRQFSNSRSEMNVSTLELGDSALYLCASSFGTSKNYEQYFGPGTRLTVT.

The chain recombines TRBV30 with TRBJ1-1; TRBD1 matches at 7 bases. There are 12 residues in the CDR3. The J segment lost 10 bases and the V segment lost 4 bases, leaving 9 bases of the junction unmatched. Germline values: CDR1 GTSNPN, CDR2 SVGIG (reference sequence). For the CDR3, the DNA is TGTGCCTGGAATCCAGACAGGGCGTTAGCTTTCTTT. This encodes CAWNPDRALAFF.

The CDR3 DNA is TGTGCCTGGAGTGACCCGGTAGGGAGGGCTTTCTTT. Translation gives CAWSDPVGRAFF. This chain links TRBV30 with TRBJ1-1; D not certain. Trimming took off 1 base at V and 11 bases at J, with 14 bases between the two ends. The germline V gene encodes CDR1 GTSNPN and CDR2 SVGIG (reference sequence). This CDR3 is built from 12 residues.

The chain employs TRBV2 and TRBJ1-2, with a weak D call TRBD1 (5 bases). Germline assignment: CDR1 SNHLY and CDR2 FYNNEI. The CDR3 sequence is 15 residues long. The germline V and J ends were trimmed by 2 bases and 1 base, with 11 bases remaining between them. The CDR3 region is CASSERTGGNYGYTF. The CDR3 DNA sequence: TGTGCCAGCAGTGAACGGACCGGGGGTAACTATGGCTACACCTTC.

In its sample, this clone was seen once. V usage is TRBV5-6 and J usage is TRBJ2-7; the match to TRBD1 covers 9 bases. Per germline, CDR1 SGHDT and CDR2 YYEEEE. There are 17 residues in the CDR3. Losses at the gene ends were 2 bases for V and 1 base for J; bases not matched to a gene: 10. The CDR3 here is CASSFPGTGTLSYEQYF. CDR3 coding DNA: TGTGCCAGCAGCTTTCCCGGGACAGGGACCCTTTCCTACGAGCAGTACTTC.